The rows below give T cell receptor beta chains drawn from one sample of a study of T cell changes during pregnancy in multiple sclerosis. The repertoire was sequenced with immunoSEQ multiplex PCR; TCRdb's copy has only in-frame clones and lacks some. The table shows tens of thousands of clones, with approximately 92% occurring only once. Sequencing was performed on peripheral blood. The receptor source for this set is a female donor with multiple sclerosis, enrolled in a pregnancy study. Each CDR3 is given with its conserved first and last residue. A D gene is named only where the DNA matches it firmly. Clone size is not always given. Where it is, it says once, few, many or a class for expanded clones.

CDR3: CASSQIRGRPSQETQYF; DNA: TGTGCCAGCAGCCAAATAAGGGGGAGGCCCTCACAAGAGACCCAGTACTTC; D: NA; size: NA; J: TRBJ2-5; V: TRBV11-2
CDR3: CASSWTSGRGEQYF; DNA: TGTGCCAGCAGTTGGACTAGCGGGAGGGGCGAGCAGTACTTC; D: TRBD2; size: NA; J: TRBJ2-7; V: TRBV6-5
CDR3: CASRRGYEQYF; DNA: TGTGCCAGCAGGAGGGGCTACGAGCAGTACTTC; D: NA; size: NA; J: TRBJ2-7; V: TRBV11-2
CDR3: CASSLAGGPNFYEQYF; DNA: TGTGCCAGCAGCTTGGCCGGGGGGCCCAACTTCTACGAGCAGTACTTC; D: NA; size: NA; J: TRBJ2-7; V: TRBV5-6
CDR3: CASRDVNQPQHF; DNA: TGTGCCAGCAGGGACGTAAATCAGCCCCAGCATTTT; D: NA; size: NA; J: TRBJ1-5; V: TRBV2
CDR3: CASQGLGNQPQHF; DNA: TGTGCCAGCCAAGGACTGGGAAATCAGCCCCAGCATTTT; D: NA; size: NA; J: TRBJ1-5; V: TRBV6-6
CDR3: CASSYKGGTQYF; DNA: TGTGCCAGCAGTTATAAGGGGGGGACCCAGTACTTC; D: NA; size: NA; J: TRBJ2-5; V: TRBV6-5
CDR3: CAISEPPGIRETQYF; DNA: TGTGCCATCAGTGAGCCCCCCGGGATTCGAGAGACCCAGTACTTC; D: NA; size: NA; J: TRBJ2-5; V: TRBV10-3
CDR3: CASSLARGFTEAFF; DNA: TGTGCCAGCAGCTTAGCCAGGGGTTTCACTGAAGCTTTCTTT; D: NA; size: NA; J: TRBJ1-1; V: TRBV11-2
CDR3: CASSGATVGSGYTF; DNA: TGTGCCAGCAGCGGGGCGACAGTGGGGAGTGGCTACACCTTC; D: NA; size: NA; J: TRBJ1-2; V: TRBV7-9
CDR3: CASSLADTQYF; DNA: TGCGCCAGCAGCTTGGCAGATACGCAGTATTTT; D: NA; size: NA; J: TRBJ2-3; V: TRBV5-1
CDR3: CASSTGTILSGNTIYF; DNA: TGCGCCAGCAGCACCGGGACGATCCTCTCTGGAAACACCATATATTTT; D: NA; size: NA; J: TRBJ1-3; V: TRBV5-1
CDR3: CAWSVGVTDTQYF; DNA: TGTGCCTGGAGTGTAGGGGTAACAGATACGCAGTATTTT; D: NA; size: few; J: TRBJ2-3; V: TRBV30
CDR3: CASSPGQVGTDTQYF; DNA: TGTGCCAGCTCACCCGGACAGGTCGGCACAGATACGCAGTATTTT; D: TRBD1; size: NA; J: TRBJ2-3; V: TRBV18
CDR3: CASSPPSGNYEQYF; DNA: TGTGCCAGCTCACCACCTAGCGGGAACTACGAGCAGTACTTC; D: TRBD2; size: NA; J: TRBJ2-7; V: TRBV18
CDR3: CAWSNQQGNEAFF; DNA: TGTGCCTGGAGTAATCAACAGGGAAATGAAGCTTTCTTT; D: NA; size: NA; J: TRBJ1-1; V: TRBV30
CDR3: CASSPGRDTEAFF; DNA: TGTGCCAGCTCACCGGGCAGGGACACTGAAGCTTTCTTT; D: NA; size: NA; J: TRBJ1-1; V: TRBV18
CDR3: CASSTTGGQGRDYGYTF; DNA: TGTGCCAGCAGCACTACAGGGGGCCAGGGTCGGGACTATGGCTACACCTTC; D: TRBD1; size: NA; J: TRBJ1-2; V: TRBV4-2
CDR3: CASSTWTGPQETQYF; DNA: TGTGCCAGCAGTACATGGACAGGGCCCCAAGAGACCCAGTACTTC; D: TRBD1; size: NA; J: TRBJ2-5; V: TRBV9
CDR3: CASSEGARAHQPQHF; DNA: TGTGCCAGCAGTGAAGGTGCGCGGGCCCATCAGCCCCAGCATTTT; D: NA; size: NA; J: TRBJ1-5; V: TRBV2